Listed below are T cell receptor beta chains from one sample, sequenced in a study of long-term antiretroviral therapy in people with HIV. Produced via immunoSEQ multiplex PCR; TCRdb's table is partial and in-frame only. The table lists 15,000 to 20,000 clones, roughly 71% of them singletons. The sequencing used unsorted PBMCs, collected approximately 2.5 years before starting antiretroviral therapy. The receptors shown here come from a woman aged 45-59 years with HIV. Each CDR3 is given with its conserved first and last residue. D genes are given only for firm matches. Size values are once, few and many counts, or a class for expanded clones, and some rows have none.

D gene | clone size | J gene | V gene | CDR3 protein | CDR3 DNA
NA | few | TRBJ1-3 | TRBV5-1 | CASSIGPGGNTIYF | TGCGCCAGCAGCATCGGGCCGGGTGGAAACACCATATATTTT
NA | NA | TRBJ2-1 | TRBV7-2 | CASSLVDPKEQFF | TGTGCCAGCAGCTTAGTTGACCCGAAGGAGCAGTTCTTC
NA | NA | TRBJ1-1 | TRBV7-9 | CASSLERKNTEAFF | TGTGCCAGCAGCTTAGAACGGAAGAACACTGAAGCTTTCTTT
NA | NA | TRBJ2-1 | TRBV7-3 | CASSLGREQFF | TGTGCCAGCAGCTTAGGGAGGGAGCAGTTCTTC
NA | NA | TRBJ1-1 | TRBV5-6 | CASSSRGERTEAFF | TGTGCCAGCAGCTCAAGGGGGGAACGCACTGAAGCTTTCTTT
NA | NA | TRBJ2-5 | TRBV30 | CAWSVMAVETQYF | TGTGCCTGGAGTGTAATGGCAGTGGAGACCCAGTACTTC
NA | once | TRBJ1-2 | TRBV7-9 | CASSLVENGYTF | TGTGCCAGCAGCTTAGTTGAAAATGGCTACACCTTC
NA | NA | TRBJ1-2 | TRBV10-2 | CASSDGGEYGYTF | TGCGCCAGCAGTGACGGGGGGGAATATGGCTACACCTTC
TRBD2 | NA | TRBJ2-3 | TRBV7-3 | CASTLLAGGPKVSTDTQYF | TGTGCCAGCACCTTACTAGCGGGGGGCCCTAAAGTCAGTACAGATACGCAGTATTTT
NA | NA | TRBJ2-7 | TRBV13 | CASSPSRERTGDEQYF | TGTGCCAGCAGCCCAAGTAGGGAGAGGACTGGGGACGAGCAGTACTTC
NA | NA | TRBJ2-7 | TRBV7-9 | CASSLVGGPGEQYF | TGTGCCAGCAGCTTAGTAGGGGGGCCCGGCGAGCAGTACTTC
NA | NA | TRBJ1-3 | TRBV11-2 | CASRNDGNTIYF | TGTGCCAGCAGGAACGATGGAAACACCATATATTTT
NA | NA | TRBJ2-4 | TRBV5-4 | CASSVTLGGYDPLAKNIQYF | TGTGCCAGCAGCGTAACACTGGGGGGCTACGATCCACTAGCCAAAAACATTCAGTACTTC
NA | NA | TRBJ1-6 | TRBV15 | CATSRGQGNSPLHF | TGTGCCACCAGCAGAGGGCAGGGTAATTCACCCCTCCACTTT
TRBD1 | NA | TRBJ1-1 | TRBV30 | CAWSVLGDRGNTEAFF | TGTGCCTGGAGTGTACTGGGGGACAGGGGGAACACTGAAGCTTTCTTT
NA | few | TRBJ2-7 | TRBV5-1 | CASSPKSLGPYEQYF | TGCGCCAGCAGTCCGAAAAGCCTCGGCCCCTACGAGCAGTACTTC
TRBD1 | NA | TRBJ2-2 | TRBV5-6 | CASSAMADRAITGELFF | TGTGCCAGCAGCGCTATGGCCGACAGGGCTATTACCGGGGAGCTGTTTTTT
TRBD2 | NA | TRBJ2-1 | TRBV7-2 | CASSLSGGARLNNEQFF | TGTGCCAGCAGCTTGAGCGGGGGGGCCCGACTCAACAATGAGCAGTTCTTC
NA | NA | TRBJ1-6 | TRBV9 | CASSVGPNNSPLHF | TGTGCCAGCAGCGTAGGACCAAATAATTCACCCCTCCACTTT
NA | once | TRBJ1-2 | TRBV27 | CASSQGPYYGYTF | TGTGCCAGCAGTCAGGGCCCTTACTATGGCTACACCTTC
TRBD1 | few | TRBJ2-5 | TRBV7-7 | CASSRWTGDEETQYF | TGTGCCAGCAGCCGGTGGACAGGGGACGAGGAGACCCAGTACTTC
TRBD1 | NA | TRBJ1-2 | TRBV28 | CASSLFLRTGRGYGYTF | TGTGCCAGCAGTTTATTCCTCCGGACAGGGAGGGGCTATGGCTACACCTTC
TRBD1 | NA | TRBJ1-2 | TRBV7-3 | CASSLTSRTGGADGYTF | TGTGCCAGCAGCTTAACGTCTAGAACAGGGGGCGCGGATGGCTACACCTTC
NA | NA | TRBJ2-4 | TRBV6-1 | CASSGVDRTKKNIQYF | TGTGCCAGCAGTGGAGTGGACAGGACTAAGAAAAACATTCAGTACTTC
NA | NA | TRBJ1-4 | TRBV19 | CASSPAGANEKLFF | TGTGCCAGTAGTCCCGCAGGGGCTAATGAAAAACTGTTTTTT
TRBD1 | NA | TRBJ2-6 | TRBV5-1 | CASTQTGFGANVLTF | TGCGCCAGCACACAGACAGGGTTCGGGGCCAACGTCCTGACTTTC
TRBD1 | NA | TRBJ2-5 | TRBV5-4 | CASSLGGQGVLKTQYF | TGTGCCAGCAGCTTGGGAGGACAGGGAGTACTCAAGACCCAGTACTTC
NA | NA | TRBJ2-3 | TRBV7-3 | CASGDLSTDTQYF | TGTGCCAGCGGCGACCTTAGCACAGATACGCAGTATTTT
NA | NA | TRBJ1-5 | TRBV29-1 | CSVGDPWSNQPQHF | TGCAGCGTTGGCGATCCGTGGAGCAATCAGCCCCAGCATTTT
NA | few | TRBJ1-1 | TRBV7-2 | CASSLRAVNTEAFF | TGTGCCAGCAGCTTGCGAGCCGTGAACACTGAAGCTTTCTTT
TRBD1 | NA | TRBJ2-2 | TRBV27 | CASRLDRGFPTGELFF | TGTGCCAGCAGATTAGACAGGGGCTTTCCCACCGGGGAGCTGTTTTTT
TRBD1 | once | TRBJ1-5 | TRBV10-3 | CAISEWGQGGQPQHF | TGTGCCATCAGTGAGTGGGGACAGGGAGGACAGCCCCAGCATTTT
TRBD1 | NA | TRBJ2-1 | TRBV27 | CASSLRTGGYNEQFF | TGTGCCAGCAGTTTAAGGACAGGGGGCTACAATGAGCAGTTCTTC
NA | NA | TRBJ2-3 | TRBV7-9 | CASSLANGGTDTQYF | TGTGCCAGCAGCTTAGCTAACGGTGGCACAGATACGCAGTATTTT
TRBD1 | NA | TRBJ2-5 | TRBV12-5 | CASGLRTGLGAGETQYF | TGTGCTAGTGGTTTGAGGACAGGGTTGGGAGCGGGAGAGACCCAGTACTTC
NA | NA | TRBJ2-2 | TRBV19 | CASTQPPANTGELFF | TGTGCCAGTACTCAACCACCAGCCAACACCGGGGAGCTGTTTTTT
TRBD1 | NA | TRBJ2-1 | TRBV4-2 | CASSQAGQGLSHNEQFF | TGTGCCAGCAGCCAGGCGGGACAGGGGTTATCCCACAATGAGCAGTTCTTC
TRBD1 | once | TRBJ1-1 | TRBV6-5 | CASSYPQGGRTEAFF | TGTGCCAGCAGTTACCCACAGGGGGGGAGAACTGAAGCTTTCTTT
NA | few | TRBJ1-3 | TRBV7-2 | CASSEHGAGNTIYF | TGTGCCAGCAGCGAGCACGGGGCTGGAAACACCATATATTTT
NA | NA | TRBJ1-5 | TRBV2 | CASSDKRGGSGQPQHF | TGTGCCAGCAGTGATAAGCGAGGAGGCAGCGGACAGCCCCAGCATTTT
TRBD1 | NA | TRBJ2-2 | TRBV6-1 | CASSAISGGYGGELFF | TGTGCCAGCAGTGCGATATCAGGGGGCTACGGCGGGGAGCTGTTTTTT
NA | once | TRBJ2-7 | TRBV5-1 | CASSLGAQGTSYEQYF | TGCGCCAGCAGCTTGGGGGCCCAGGGGACCTCCTACGAGCAGTACTTC
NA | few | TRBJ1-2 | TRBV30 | CAGRTDPYGYTF | TGTGCCGGTCGGACAGACCCATATGGCTACACCTTC
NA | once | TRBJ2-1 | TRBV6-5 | CASSYKGNEQFF | TGTGCCAGCAGTTACAAGGGCAATGAGCAGTTCTTC
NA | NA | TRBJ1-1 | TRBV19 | CASSRRLGEGTEAFF | TGTGCCAGTAGTCGGAGATTGGGTGAGGGCACTGAAGCTTTCTTT
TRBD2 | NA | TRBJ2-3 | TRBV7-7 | CASSLGYGSGGTDTQYF | TGTGCCAGCAGCTTAGGATACGGCAGCGGGGGCACAGATACGCAGTATTTT
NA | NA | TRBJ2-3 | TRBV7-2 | CASSLSGIGDTQYF | TGTGCCAGCAGCTTGTCGGGGATTGGGGATACGCAGTATTTT
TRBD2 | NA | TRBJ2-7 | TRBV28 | CASRLGRDLYEQYF | TGTGCCAGCAGGCTGGGGAGGGACCTCTACGAGCAGTACTTC
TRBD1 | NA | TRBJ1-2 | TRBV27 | CASSVSPSTGGYGYTF | TGTGCCAGCAGTGTAAGCCCCTCCACAGGGGGGTATGGCTACACCTTC
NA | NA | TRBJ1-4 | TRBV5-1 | CASSLGSSTNEKLFF | TGCGCCAGCAGCTTGGGGTCAAGCACTAATGAAAAACTGTTTTTT
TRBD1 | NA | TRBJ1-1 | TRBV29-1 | CSVVTGGTEAFF | TGCAGCGTTGTGACAGGGGGCACTGAAGCTTTCTTT
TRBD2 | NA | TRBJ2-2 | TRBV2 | CASSELAGHNTGELFF | TGTGCCAGCAGTGAACTAGCGGGGCACAACACCGGGGAGCTGTTTTTT
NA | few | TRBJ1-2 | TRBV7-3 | CASSSGVGGYGYTF | TGTGCCAGCAGCTCAGGGGTTGGGGGCTATGGCTACACCTTC
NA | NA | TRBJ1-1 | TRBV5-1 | CASSRGLSYMNTEAFF | TGCGCCAGCAGCCGGGGGCTGTCATACATGAACACTGAAGCTTTCTTT
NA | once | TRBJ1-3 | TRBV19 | CASSTFSGNTIYF | TGTGCCAGCAGCACTTTCTCTGGAAACACCATATATTTT
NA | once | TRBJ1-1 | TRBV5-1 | CASSSGEAAEAFF | TGCGCCAGCAGCTCTGGGGAGGCTGCTGAAGCTTTCTTT
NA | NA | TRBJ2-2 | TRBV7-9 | CASSLNSHSTGELFF | TGTGCCAGCAGCTTAAACAGCCACTCCACCGGGGAGCTGTTTTTT
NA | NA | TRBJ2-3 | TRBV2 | CASSAYTDTQYF | TGTGCCAGCAGTGCGTACACAGATACGCAGTATTTT
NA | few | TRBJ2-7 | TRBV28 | CATSGRSEQYF | TGTGCCACCTCCGGACGGAGCGAGCAGTACTTC